Presented here are 18 T cell receptor beta chains from one specimen sequenced in a study of T cells in Graves' hyperthyroidism and ophthalmopathy. There were TCR beta CDR3 regions amplified from RNA transcripts. The HTBI primer set served for first-round RT-PCR of the TCR CDR3. MiXCR, run by TCRdb on the multiplex PCR reads, gives a single entry per CDR3 protein. Altogether hundreds of thousands of distinct CDR3 sequences are present, approximately 15% being singletons, with the ten largest covering more than 5%. Sequenced sample: blood. The receptors shown here come from a woman in her 30s with Graves' hyperthyroidism that later progressed to Graves' ophthalmopathy.

In its sample, this clonotype was seen many times. V and J are TRBV29-1 and TRBJ1-1; D may be TRBD1 (6 bases). The CDR3 is 13 amino acids. The ends were cut back, 6 bases at V and 2 bases at J, with 13 bases in the middle. Germline loops: CDR1 SQVTM, CDR2 ANQGSEA. The CDR3 sequence: CSVSGTLNTEAFF. The CDR3 DNA reads as TGCAGCGTCTCCGGGACACTAAACACTGAAGCTTTCTTT.

The chain couples TRBV18 to TRBJ2-1; the match to TRBD2 covers 7 bases. The V segment lost 6 bases and the J segment 7 bases; nucleotides outside the gene matches: 9. CDR3 length equals 14 residues. Germline loops: CDR1 KGHSH, CDR2 LQKENI. CDR3 residues: CASSPGTTFNEQFF. CDR3 in DNA: TGTGCCAGCTCGCCTGGGACTACTTTTAATGAGCAGTTCTTC.

The chain combines TRBV5-5 with TRBJ2-1; 7 nucleotides line up with TRBD1. The CDR3 has 14 amino acids. Germline loops: CDR1 SGHKS, CDR2 YYEKEE (reference sequence). V was pared by 0 bases and J by 8 bases, with 5 bases of the junction left unmatched. CDR3 DNA: TGTGCCAGCAGCTTGGGGGAAACAGGGGATGAGCAGTTCTTC. Its translation is CASSLGETGDEQFF.

This clonotype was picked up many times. The chain employs TRBV7-2 and TRBJ1-1; D remains unclear. The CDR3 has 12 residues. Germline V CDR1 and CDR2: SGHTA, FQGNSA. V was trimmed by 5 bases and J by 12 bases, leaving 16 bases between them. CDR3 amino acids: CASSPGGPKTFF. The CDR3 coding sequence is TGTGCCAGCAGCCCCGGCGGACCTAAAACTTTCTTT.

This clonotype has just a few counts. The chain recombines TRBV27 with TRBJ1-4, with D possibly being TRBD1 (5 bases). Germline CDR1 MNHEY, CDR2 SMNVEV (reference sequence). V was pared by 2 bases and J by 4 bases, with 14 bases between. CDR3 size: 16 residues. In DNA, the CDR3 is TGTGCCAGCAGTTTACTTGGGACGGACGGTAATGAAAAACTGTTTTTT. It is translated as CASSLLGTDGNEKLFF. Looking up the rest from reference TRBV27 and TRBJ1-4 gives the full variable domain: EAQVTQNPRYLITVTGKKLTVTCSQNMNHEYMSWYRQDPGLGLRQIYYSMNVEVTDKGDVPEGYKVSRKEKRNFPLILESPSPNQTSLYFCASSLLGTDGNEKLFFGSGTQLSVL.

This clonotype was recorded many times. The chain uses TRBV10-2 and TRBJ2-7; D is unresolved. The ends were cut back, 2 bases at V and 0 bases at J, with 17 bases in the middle. The length of the CDR3 is 17 residues. Germline V gives CDR1 WSHSY, CDR2 SAAADI. The chain's CDR3 is CASSERFRKPSSYEQYF. The CDR3 coding sequence is TGCGCCAGCAGTGAGAGGTTTCGCAAGCCTAGCTCCTACGAGCAGTACTTC.

This chain links TRBV30 with TRBJ1-5, with D perhaps matching TRBD1 (5 bases). CDR3 length equals 14 residues. Trimming shortened V by 5 bases and J by 10 bases, and 21 bases separated the two germline ends. Germline V gene lookup returns CDR1 GTSNPN and CDR2 SVGIG (reference sequence). The CDR3 protein is CAWGGSDTMIPQHF. The CDR3 region has the DNA TGTGCCTGGGGGGGGTCCGACACAATGATTCCCCAGCATTTT.

This clonotype was observed many times. The chain links TRBV7-2 to TRBJ2-5; D may be TRBD1 or TRBD2 (5 bases each). CDR1 is SGHTA and CDR2 is FQGNSA in the germline V gene. The germline V and J ends were trimmed by 3 bases and 3 bases, with 5 bases remaining between them. CDR3 length equals 12 residues. The CDR3 nucleotides read TGTGCCAGCAGCTTGGGGGAAGAGACCCAGTACTTC. It is translated as CASSLGEETQYF.

This clonotype was counted ten times or more. V usage is TRBV27 and J usage is TRBJ1-6; a weak D match, TRBD1 (5 bases). The CDR3 consists of 16 residues. CDR1 and CDR2 (germline): MNHEY, SMNVEV (reference sequence). V was cut by 8 bases and J by 7 bases, with 21 bases left in between. CDR3 sequence reads: CASWRRAREKNSPLHF. DNA for the CDR3: TGTGCCAGCTGGAGACGTGCCAGGGAGAAGAATTCACCCCTCCACTTT.

This clonotype was seen at least ten times. The chain links TRBV5-1 to TRBJ2-3; maybe TRBD2 (6 bases). V gave up 5 bases and J gave up 5 bases, with 18 bases separating them. The CDR3 totals 15 residues. The germline CDR1 and CDR2 sequences are SGHRS and YFSETQ. CDR3 sequence: CASSQSPGGKDTQYF. The CDR3 bases are TGCGCCAGCAGTCAATCCCCAGGAGGGAAAGATACGCAGTATTTT. Together with reference TRBV5-1 and TRBJ2-3, the CDR3 gives the full variable domain: KAGVTQTPRYLIKTRGQQVTLSCSPISGHRSVSWYQQTPGQGLQFLFEYFSETQRNKGNFPGRFSGRQFSNSRSEMNVSTLELGDSALYLCASSQSPGGKDTQYFGPGTRLTVL.

Many counts were recorded for this clonotype. The gene calls are TRBV3-1 and TRBJ2-3, with a possible D match to TRBD2 (6 bases). Germline lookup yields CDR1 LGHDT and CDR2 YNNKEL (reference sequence). V was clipped by 5 bases and J by 1 base, with 10 bases between them. The CDR3 covers 14 residues. The CDR3 loop is CASSSERGTDTQYF. In DNA form, the CDR3 reads TGTGCCAGCAGCTCCGAGCGGGGCACAGATACGCAGTATTTT.

This clonotype appeared many times. CDR3 in DNA: TGTGCCAGCAGCTACGGACGGGACAATGAGCAGTTCTTC. This gives the protein CASSYGRDNEQFF. The rearrangement uses TRBV5-4 and TRBJ2-1, with D hard to call. Germline V gene sequence: CDR1 SGHNT, CDR2 YYREEE (reference sequence). The CDR3 has 13 residues. Deletions cut 3 bases from V and 5 bases from J, with 9 bases between.

This clonotype has only a few counts. The rearrangement uses TRBV6-2 or TRBV6-3 and TRBJ1-2, with D unclear. CDR1 and CDR2 from the germline V gene are MNHEY and SVGEGT. V lost 6 bases and J lost 4, with 21 bases in between. The CDR3 is 16 residues long. CDR3 amino acids: CASSPHVWQSLYGYTF. The CDR3, as DNA: TGTGCCAGCAGCCCTCACGTCTGGCAGTCTCTCTATGGCTACACCTTC.

In its sample, this clonotype was seen many times. The chain employs TRBV28 and TRBJ1-1, with a tentative D call TRBD1 (5 bases). Trimming removed 4 bases at V and 6 bases at J, with 12 bases between. The V gene's germline CDR1 is MDHEN and CDR2 SYDVKM. This CDR3 contains 13 residues. For the CDR3, the DNA is TGTGCCAGCAGTTCACCGGGGCGCTCTGAAGCTTTCTTT. Residues: CASSSPGRSEAFF. Filled out from reference TRBV28 and TRBJ1-1, the complete variable domain reads DVKVTQSSRYLVKRTGEKVFLECVQDMDHENMFWYRQDPGLGLRLIYFSYDVKMKEKGDIPEGYSVSREKKERFSLILESASTNQTSMYLCASSSPGRSEAFFGQGTRLTVV.

This clonotype has a count of ten or more. This chain uses TRBV18 with TRBJ1-2; 9 positions match TRBD1. The CDR3 spans 14 residues. CDR1 KGHSH and CDR2 LQKENI come from the germline V gene. The junction had 2 bases not matched to a gene; V was cut back by 4 bases and J by 2 bases. CDR3 bases: TGTGCCAGCTCACAAGGGACAGGGAACTATGGCTACACCTTC. It translates to CASSQGTGNYGYTF.

This clonotype was counted at least ten times. The V gene is TRBV28, the J gene TRBJ2-4, with D perhaps given as TRBD1 or TRBD2 (5 bases each). Between the trimmed V and J ends, which lost 4 bases and 7 bases, there was a span of 14 bases. Germline V gene sequence: CDR1 MDHEN, CDR2 SYDVKM. The CDR3 is 14 amino acids. Here the CDR3 reads CASSSHGKGNIQYF. The CDR3 DNA is TGTGCCAGCAGTTCCCACGGGAAGGGGAACATTCAGTACTTC.

This clonotype was seen ten or more times. The chain recombines TRBV5-5 with TRBJ1-1, with TRBD1 as a possible D gene (6 bases). The V end was cut by 1 base, the J end by 3 bases, with 19 bases between. Per germline, CDR1 SGHKS and CDR2 YYEKEE (reference sequence). The CDR3 spans 17 residues. CDR3 protein: CASSLTGHGARDTEAFF. The CDR3 region has the DNA TGTGCCAGCAGCTTGACGGGACATGGGGCGAGGGACACTGAAGCTTTCTTT.

This clonotype appeared many times. The V gene is TRBV3-1, the J gene TRBJ2-5; 10 bases are a match to TRBD2. Trimming took 4 bases from V and 5 from J; bases not matched to a gene: 7. Germline CDR1 reads LGHDT; CDR2 reads YNNKEL (reference sequence). This CDR3 spans 15 amino acids. The CDR3 nucleotides read TGTGCCAGCAGCCCGTTTGGACTAGCGGCGGAGACCCAGTACTTC. Translated, it gives CASSPFGLAAETQYF.